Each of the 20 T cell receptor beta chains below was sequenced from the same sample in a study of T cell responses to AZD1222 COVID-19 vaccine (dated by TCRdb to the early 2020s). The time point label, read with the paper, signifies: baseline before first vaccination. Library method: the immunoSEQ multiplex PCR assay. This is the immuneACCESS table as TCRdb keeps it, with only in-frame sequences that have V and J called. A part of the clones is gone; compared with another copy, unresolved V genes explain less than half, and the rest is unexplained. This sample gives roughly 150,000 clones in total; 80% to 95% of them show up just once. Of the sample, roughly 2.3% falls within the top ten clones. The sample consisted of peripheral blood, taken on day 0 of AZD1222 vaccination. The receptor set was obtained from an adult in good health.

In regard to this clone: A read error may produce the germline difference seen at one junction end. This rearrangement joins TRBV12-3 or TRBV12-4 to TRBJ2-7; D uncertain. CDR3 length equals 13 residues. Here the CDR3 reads CASTTLPGVPPHF. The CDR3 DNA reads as TGTGCCAGCACCACCCTCCCCGGCGTACCTCCACACTTC.

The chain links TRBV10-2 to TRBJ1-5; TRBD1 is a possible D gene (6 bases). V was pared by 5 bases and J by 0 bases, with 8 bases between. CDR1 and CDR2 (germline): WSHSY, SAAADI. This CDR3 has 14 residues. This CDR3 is CASSRTDSNQPQHF. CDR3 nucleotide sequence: TGCGCCAGCAGTAGGACAGATAGCAATCAGCCCCAGCATTTT.

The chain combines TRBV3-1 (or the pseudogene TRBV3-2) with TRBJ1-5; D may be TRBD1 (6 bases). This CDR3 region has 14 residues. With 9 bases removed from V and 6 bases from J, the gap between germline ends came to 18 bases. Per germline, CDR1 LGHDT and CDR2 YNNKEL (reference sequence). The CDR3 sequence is CARITGFMGQPQHF. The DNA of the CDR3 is TGTGCCAGAATTACAGGGTTTATGGGTCAGCCCCAGCATTTT.

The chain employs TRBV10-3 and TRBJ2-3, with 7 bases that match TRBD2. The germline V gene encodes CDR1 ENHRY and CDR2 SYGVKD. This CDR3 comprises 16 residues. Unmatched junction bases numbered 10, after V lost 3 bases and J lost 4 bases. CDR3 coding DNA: TGTGCCATCAGTGACAACCGCGGGAGTGTGGCAGATACGCAGTATTTT. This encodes CAISDNRGSVADTQYF.

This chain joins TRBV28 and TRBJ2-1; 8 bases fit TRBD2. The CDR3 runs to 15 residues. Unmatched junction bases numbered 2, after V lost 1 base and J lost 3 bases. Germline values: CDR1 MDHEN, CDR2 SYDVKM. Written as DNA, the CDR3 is TGTGCCAGCAGTTTATCTAGCGGGTTCTACAATGAGCAGTTCTTC. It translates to CASSLSSGFYNEQFF.

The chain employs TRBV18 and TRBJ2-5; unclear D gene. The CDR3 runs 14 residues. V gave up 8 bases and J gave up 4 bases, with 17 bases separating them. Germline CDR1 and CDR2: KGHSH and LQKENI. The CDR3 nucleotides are TGTGCCAGCCCAGCATCTCAGGTCCGAGAGACCCAGTACTTC. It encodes CASPASQVRETQYF.

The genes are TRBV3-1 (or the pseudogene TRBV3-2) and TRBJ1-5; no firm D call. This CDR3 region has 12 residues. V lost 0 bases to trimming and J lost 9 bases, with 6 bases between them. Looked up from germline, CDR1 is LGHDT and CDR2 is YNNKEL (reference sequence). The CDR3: CASSQEGLPQHF. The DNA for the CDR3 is TGTGCCAGCAGCCAAGAAGGGCTGCCCCAGCATTTT.

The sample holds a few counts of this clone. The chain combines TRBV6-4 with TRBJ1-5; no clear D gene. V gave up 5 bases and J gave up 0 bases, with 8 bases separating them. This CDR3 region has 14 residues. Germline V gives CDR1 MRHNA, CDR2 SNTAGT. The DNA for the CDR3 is TGTGCCAGCAGTACGGACTATAGCAATCAGCCCCAGCATTTT. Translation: CASSTDYSNQPQHF.

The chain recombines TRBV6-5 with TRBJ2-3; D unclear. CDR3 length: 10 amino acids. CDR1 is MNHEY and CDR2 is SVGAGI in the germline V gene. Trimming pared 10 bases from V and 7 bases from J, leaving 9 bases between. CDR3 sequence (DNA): TGTGCCACACAGACTTATACGCAGTATTTT. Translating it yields CATQTYTQYF.

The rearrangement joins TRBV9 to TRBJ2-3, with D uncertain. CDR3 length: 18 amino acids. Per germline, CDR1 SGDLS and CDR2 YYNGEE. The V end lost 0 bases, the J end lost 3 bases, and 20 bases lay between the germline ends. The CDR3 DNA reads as TGTGCCAGCAGCGTAGATGCTAATGGCTGGGCTAATACAGATACGCAGTATTTT. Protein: CASSVDANGWANTDTQYF.

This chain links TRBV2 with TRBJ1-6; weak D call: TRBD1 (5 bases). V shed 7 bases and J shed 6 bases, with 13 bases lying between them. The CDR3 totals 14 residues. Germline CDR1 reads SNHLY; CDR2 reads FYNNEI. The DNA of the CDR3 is TGTGCCAGCAATCTCCAGGGCGTTAATTCACCCCTCCACTTT. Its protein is CASNLQGVNSPLHF.

The CDR3 loop reads CASGVNTEAFF. For the CDR3, the DNA is TGTGCCAGTGGGGTGAACACTGAAGCTTTCTTT. V is TRBV2 and J is TRBJ1-1, with D unresolved. There are 11 residues in the CDR3. The germline gives CDR1 SNHLY, CDR2 FYNNEI. Trimming took 9 bases from V and 0 from J, leaving 5 bases between them.

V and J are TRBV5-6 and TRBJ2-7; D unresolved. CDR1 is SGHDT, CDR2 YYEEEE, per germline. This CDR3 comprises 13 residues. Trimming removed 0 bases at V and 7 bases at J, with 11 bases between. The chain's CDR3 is CASSLGFFEEQYF. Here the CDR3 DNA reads TGTGCCAGCAGCTTGGGGTTTTTCGAGGAGCAGTACTTC.

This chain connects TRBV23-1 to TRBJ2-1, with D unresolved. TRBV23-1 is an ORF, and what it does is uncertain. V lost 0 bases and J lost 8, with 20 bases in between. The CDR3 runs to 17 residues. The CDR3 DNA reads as TGCGCCAGCAGTCAATCCCGAAGACTCCCCTGGTTACATGAGCAGTTCTTC. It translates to CASSQSRRLPWLHEQFF.

The CDR3 DNA sequence: TGTGCCAGCAGACCCGACACCCGCCTAGGCTACACCTTC. Translated: CASRPDTRLGYTF. The rearrangement links TRBV11-2 to TRBJ1-2; no firm D call. V was trimmed by 6 bases and J by 8 bases, leaving 16 bases between them. Germline CDR1 is SGHAT and CDR2 is FQNNGV. This CDR3 is 13 amino acids long.

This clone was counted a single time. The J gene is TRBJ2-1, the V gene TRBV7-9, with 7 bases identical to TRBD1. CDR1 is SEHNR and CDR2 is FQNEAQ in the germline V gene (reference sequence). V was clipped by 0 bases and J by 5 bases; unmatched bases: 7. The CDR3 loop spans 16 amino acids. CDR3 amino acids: CASSLARQGPHNEQFF. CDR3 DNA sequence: TGTGCCAGCAGCTTAGCGAGACAGGGCCCACACAATGAGCAGTTCTTC.

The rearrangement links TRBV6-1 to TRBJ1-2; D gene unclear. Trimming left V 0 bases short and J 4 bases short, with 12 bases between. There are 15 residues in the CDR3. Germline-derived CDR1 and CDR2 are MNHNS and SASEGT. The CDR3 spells CASSEATRGSYGYTF. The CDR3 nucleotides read TGTGCCAGCAGTGAAGCAACAAGAGGGTCCTATGGCTACACCTTC.

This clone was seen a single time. CDR3 sequence: CASGLGGVAGYTF. The CDR3 DNA reads as TGTGCTAGTGGTTTGGGAGGGGTGGCTGGCTACACCTTC. V and J are TRBV12-5 and TRBJ1-2; tentative D call: TRBD1 (5 bases). Trimming took off 1 base at V and 7 bases at J, with 10 bases between the two ends. The CDR3 consists of 13 residues. Per the germline V gene, CDR1 is LGHNT and CDR2 is FRNRAP.

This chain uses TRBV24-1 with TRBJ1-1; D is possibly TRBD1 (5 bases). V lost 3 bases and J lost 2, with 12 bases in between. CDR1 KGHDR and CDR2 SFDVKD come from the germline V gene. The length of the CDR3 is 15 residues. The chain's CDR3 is CATSDTTGDNTEAFF. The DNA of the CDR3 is TGTGCCACCAGTGATACTACAGGAGACAACACTGAAGCTTTCTTT.

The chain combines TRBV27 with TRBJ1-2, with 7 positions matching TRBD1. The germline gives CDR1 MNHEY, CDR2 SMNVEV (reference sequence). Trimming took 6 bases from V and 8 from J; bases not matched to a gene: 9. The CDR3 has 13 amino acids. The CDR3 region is CASSSQGTGGYTF. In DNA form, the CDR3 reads TGTGCCAGCAGCTCACAGGGGACGGGCGGCTACACCTTC.